Listed below are T cell receptor beta chains from one sample, sequenced in a study of blood T cell repertoires in COVID-19. Assay: immunoSEQ multiplex PCR; the TCRdb copy retains only in-frame clones and omits some. Of 150,000 to 200,000 clones in the sample, approximately 82% are singletons; the top ten hold about 7.7%. Input material: peripheral blood. These TCRs come from a woman aged 40 to 50 with COVID-19, enrolled during active disease. The CDR3 runs from the conserved cysteine through the conserved F or W. Fields, in order: J gene, D gene, clone size, V gene, CDR3 DNA, CDR3 protein. A D gene is named only where the DNA matches it firmly. Part of the rows lack a size; the others show once, few, many or a class for expanded clones.

J: TRBJ2-3; D: TRBD2; size: -; V: TRBV3-1/TRBV3-2; DNA: TGTGCCAGCAGCCAGATGGCGGGGGGAGCAGATACGCAGTATTTT; CDR3: CASSQMAGGADTQYF
J: TRBJ2-7; D: -; size: -; V: TRBV3-1/TRBV3-2; DNA: TGTGCCAGCAGCCAAGATCTAGGAAGCGATCCCTACGAGCAGTACTTC; CDR3: CASSQDLGSDPYEQYF
J: TRBJ2-6; D: -; size: -; V: TRBV28; DNA: TGTGCCAGCAGTGTACAGGGCTCTGGGGCCAACGTCCTGACTTTC; CDR3: CASSVQGSGANVLTF
J: TRBJ2-3; D: -; size: -; V: TRBV15; DNA: TGTGCCACCAGCACCGGTGAGACAAGGTCATCGGATACGCAGTATTTT; CDR3: CATSTGETRSSDTQYF
J: TRBJ2-3; D: -; size: -; V: TRBV30; DNA: TGTGCCTGGATTACAGGGCTCACAGATACGCAGTATTTT; CDR3: CAWITGLTDTQYF
J: TRBJ1-5; D: TRBD1; size: once; V: TRBV18; DNA: TGTGCCAGCTCTCCGAGTGGAGGGGGCAAGCAGCCCCAGCATTTT; CDR3: CASSPSGGGKQPQHF
J: TRBJ2-5; D: -; size: -; V: TRBV9; DNA: TGTGCCAGCAGCGTATTTGATAGCAATAGGGAGACCCAGTACTTC; CDR3: CASSVFDSNRETQYF
J: TRBJ2-7; D: -; size: -; V: TRBV4-1; DNA: TGCGCCAGCAGCCAAGTGGCCGAGGCCTACGAGCAGTACTTC; CDR3: CASSQVAEAYEQYF
J: TRBJ2-3; D: TRBD1; size: -; V: TRBV7-9; DNA: TGTGCCAGCAGCTTCGACAGGGTGGATACGCAGTATTTT; CDR3: CASSFDRVDTQYF
J: TRBJ1-5; D: TRBD1; size: -; V: TRBV3-1/TRBV3-2; DNA: TGTGCCAGCAGCCAAGGGGCAGGGGGCGAGAATCAGCCCCAGCATTTT; CDR3: CASSQGAGGENQPQHF
J: TRBJ2-1; D: TRBD2; size: -; V: TRBV13; DNA: TGTGCCAGCAGCTTATTGGGACTAGCGGGAGCCAATGAGCAGTTCTTC; CDR3: CASSLLGLAGANEQFF
J: TRBJ1-1; D: TRBD1; size: -; V: TRBV5-1; DNA: TGCGCCAGCAGCTTCGTTACAGGGGCTGACACTGAAGCTTTCTTT; CDR3: CASSFVTGADTEAFF
J: TRBJ2-2; D: TRBD1; size: few; V: TRBV5-4; DNA: TGTGCCAGCAGCTTGGATGGGACAGGGGGCCCGAGAACCGGGGAGCTGTTTTTT; CDR3: CASSLDGTGGPRTGELFF
J: TRBJ2-1; D: TRBD2; size: -; V: TRBV19; DNA: TGTGCCAGCAAACTAGCGGAAAGCTCCTACAATGAGCAGTTCTTC; CDR3: CASKLAESSYNEQFF
J: TRBJ1-2; D: -; size: few; V: TRBV9; DNA: TGTGCCAGCAGCCCCGAGACAGGTCCAGAGGGCTACACCTTC; CDR3: CASSPETGPEGYTF
J: TRBJ2-1; D: -; size: -; V: TRBV27; DNA: TGTGCCAGCAGATTAGGGCCCTCCTACAATGAGCAGTTCTTC; CDR3: CASRLGPSYNEQFF
J: TRBJ2-7; D: TRBD2; size: -; V: TRBV3-1/TRBV3-2; DNA: TGTGCCAGCAGTGGAGTAGCGGGAGGGTACGAGCAGTACTTC; CDR3: CASSGVAGGYEQYF